This T cell receptor (beta chain) comes out of a study of blood T cell repertoires in COVID-19. The overall study: COVID-19 samples from acute and convalescent phases originated in the United States, Italy and Spain.

The CDR3 length is 15 residues. Germline V gene data show CDR1 as KGHSH and CDR2 as LQKENI. Unmatched junction bases numbered 2, after V lost 0 bases and J lost 2 bases. Authors' methods: Amplification from reference gene primers served as the basis for estimated nucleated cell counts. Here immunoSEQ multiplex PCR was the method, and the copy in TCRdb shows in-frame clones only, minus some. V, J and clone size were drawn from that table, and D and trimming were deduced from the DNA. The table includes 130,000 or so clones, about 89% detected once. V and J are TRBV18 and TRBJ2-3, with TRBD1 identical over 7 bases. Sequenced: peripheral blood. The TCR sequence derives from a man in his fifties with active or convalescent COVID-19. As DNA, the CDR3 is TGTGCCAGCTCACCACCGGGACAGACCACAGATACGCAGTATTTT. Its translation: CASSPPGQTTDTQYF.